This TCR beta chain originates from a study of monozygotic twins with cystic fibrosis (dated by TCRdb to the early 2020s). About the investigation overall: Barcoded libraries were made from approximately 2.8 micrograms of fragmented DNA using approximately 14 PCR cycles. Twins were ranked among some 1,100 cohort participants for weight-for-height and FEVPerc (FEV1 disease centile) at the day of blood sampling. Made up mostly of children and adolescents, the cohort included ten female and six male twin pairs ranging in age from about 2.0 to 36.4 years, with a median of about 9.1 years. The study compared TCR beta repertoires within and between 16 monozygotic twin pairs with cystic fibrosis to assess genetic influence on V and J gene usage. Data for three of the twin pairs had already been reported earlier in a different context.

The twin pairs came from the European Cystic Fibrosis Twin and Sibling Study Cohort, which recruited patients from more than 150 CF clinics across 14 European countries. Zygosity and CFTR genotype were confirmed in-house, and zygosity was tested by multiplex PCR of nine short tandem repeat loci. Peripheral blood was sampled from each twin, and clinical parameters were recorded on the day of blood sampling. Phenol/chloroform extraction was used to isolate genomic DNA from peripheral blood cells, and the DNA was then kept in TE buffer at 4 degrees C. What the authors observed across the whole study: No association turned up between shared CDR3 numbers and age, concordance or disease severity, and the cohort was small. Significantly higher nucleotide-identical clonotype sharing was observed within monozygotic CF twin pairs than between unrelated CF individuals (P = 0.000026, Mann-Whitney). Simpson clonality was generally low (median 0.0095), suggesting a naive-dominated repertoire, with higher clonality in the most severely affected patients. V gene usage was most similar to the co-twin in 13 of 16 pairs, and J usage was most similar to the co-twin in 8 of 16 pairs, which suggests genetic constraints.

Following the manufacturer's instructions, TCR beta CDR3 regions were amplified by multiplex PCR with the immunoSEQ immune profiling system. An Illumina NextSeq system was used for sequencing. The source study handled its data this way. Sequence data were processed on the immunoSEQ Analyzer platform, and clonality was computed as the square root of Simpson's index of productive rearrangements. Similarity in V and J usage was measured by Jensen-Shannon distance, and OLGA was used to compute CDR3 generation probabilities. Shared CDR3 sequences were searched against the immuneACCESS database (August 2020) and VDJdb (December 2020). TCRdb obtained this table from immuneACCESS and retained in-frame rearrangements with V and J assigned. These tables miss some clones; where compared with another copy, unresolved V genes account for less than half of the shortfall, and the remainder is unexplained. Clone size and V and J calls were adopted from that table, with D and trimming inferred from the DNA. Across this sample there are about 35,000 clones, with just over 65% seen only once. Clones ranked in the top ten supply around 0.78% of the sample.

Worth noting for this clone: Its antigen is unknown. No base quality information exists; no much larger clone differs at one position.

The CDR3, cysteine through phenylalanine, is 16 amino acids long. Left in the record is the CDR3 DNA by itself, 48 bases read in frame from the first base. Trimmed from V: 5 bases; trimmed from J: 4 bases; junction bases lacking a gene match: 8. According to the germline V gene, CDR1 reads SGHAT and CDR2 reads FQNNGV. The sequenced sample consisted of blood. Here the chain combines TRBV11-2 and TRBJ1-4; TRBD1 lines up with 9 middle nucleotides. The TCR originated in a girl aged 5-17 years with cystic fibrosis. CDR3 region: CASSGRDRAFNEKLFF. In nucleotide form, the sequence is TGTGCCAGCAGCGGAAGGGACAGGGCTTTTAATGAAAAACTGTTTTTT.